Presented here are 15 T cell receptor beta chains from one specimen sequenced in a study of graft-versus-host responses after intestinal transplantation (dated by TCRdb to the early 2020s). Library creation used the immunoSEQ multiplex PCR assay. TCRdb holds this immuneACCESS table with in-frame rearrangements only. Some clones are missing; in checked studies, unresolved V genes explain under half, and the rest has no known cause. The table for this sample lists 77,000 or so clones; about 92% of them were counted only once. Clones ranked in the top ten supply roughly 0.64% of the sample. This sample comprised PBMCs, obtained 98 days after intestinal transplantation. Source of these receptors: a human patient who received an intestinal transplant, so some T cells may come from the graft donor.

This rearrangement joins TRBV6-5 to TRBJ2-3; a possible D gene is TRBD1 (6 bases). The CDR3 runs 15 residues. Germline V CDR1 and CDR2: MNHEY, SVGAGI. Between the trimmed V and J ends, which lost 4 bases and 1 base, there was a span of 12 bases. CDR3 protein: CASSWEPGGTDTQYF. The CDR3 DNA reads as TGTGCCAGCAGTTGGGAGCCAGGGGGCACAGATACGCAGTATTTT.

CDR3 nucleotide sequence: TGTGCCAGTAGTATTGCAGGCAATGAGCAGTTCTTC. Translation: CASSIAGNEQFF. The V call is TRBV19, the J call TRBJ2-1; D not resolved. Germline V gene lookup returns CDR1 LNHDA and CDR2 SQIVND (reference sequence). The V end was cut by 3 bases, the J end by 6 bases, with 6 bases between. The CDR3 spans 12 residues.

V and J are TRBV19 and TRBJ2-1; D gene ambiguous. The CDR3 loop spans 14 amino acids. The germline V and J ends were trimmed by 0 bases and 6 bases, with 9 bases remaining between them. In germline, CDR1 is LNHDA, CDR2 SQIVND (reference sequence). The CDR3 here is CASSIEGRSNEQFF. In nucleotides, the CDR3 is TGTGCCAGTAGTATAGAGGGTAGGTCCAATGAGCAGTTCTTC.

In its sample, this clone was seen a few times. V usage is TRBV6-5 and J usage is TRBJ1-3, with D perhaps matching TRBD1 (5 bases). The CDR3 length is 15 residues. V dropped 2 bases and J dropped 0 bases, with 8 bases sitting between them. Germline V gene lookup returns CDR1 MNHEY and CDR2 SVGAGI. Here the CDR3 DNA reads TGTGCCAGCAGTTACGGGGGTCACTCTGGAAACACCATATATTTT. Its translation is CASSYGGHSGNTIYF.

The J gene is TRBJ2-1, the V gene TRBV2, with D perhaps matching TRBD2 (5 bases). Germline CDR1 reads SNHLY; CDR2 reads FYNNEI. V was shortened by 5 bases and J by 11 bases, with 13 bases between the two germline ends. The CDR3 spans 12 residues. CDR3 in DNA: TGTGCCAGCAGTCCTAAACGGGGTAAGCAGTTCTTC. It yields the protein CASSPKRGKQFF. The full variable domain, with the rest looked up from reference TRBV2 and TRBJ2-1, is EPEVTQTPSHQVTQMGQEVILRCVPISNHLYFYWYRQILGQKVEFLVSFYNNEISEKSEIFDDQFSVERPDGSNFTLKIRSTKLEDSAMYFCASSPKRGKQFFGPGTRLTVL.

V and J are TRBV18 and TRBJ1-2; 7 nucleotides agree with TRBD1. Germline CDR1 and CDR2: KGHSH and LQKENI. The V segment lost 2 bases and the J segment 3 bases; nucleotides outside the gene matches: 3. The CDR3 consists of 14 residues. CDR3 amino acids: CASSPTGTDYGYTF. The CDR3, as DNA: TGTGCCAGCTCACCAACCGGGACAGACTATGGCTACACCTTC.

This clone was recorded only once. V gene TRBV6-5 combines with J gene TRBJ2-7; D gene uncertain. The length of the CDR3 is 13 residues. The V end lost 5 bases, the J end lost 1 base, and 9 bases lay between the germline ends. Per germline, CDR1 MNHEY and CDR2 SVGAGI. The CDR3 DNA sequence: TGTGCCAGCAGTGGCTTCGGTTCCTACGAGCAGTACTTC. It specifies CASSGFGSYEQYF.

This chain links TRBV4-1 with TRBJ2-2; tentatively, D is TRBD2 (5 bases). Germline CDR1 and CDR2: MGHRA and YSYEKL. V was cut by 5 bases and J by 5 bases, with 12 bases left in between. This CDR3 comprises 14 residues. The CDR3 is CASSWLRGTGELFF. The DNA of the CDR3 is TGCGCCAGCAGCTGGCTTAGAGGGACCGGGGAGCTGTTTTTT.

This rearrangement joins TRBV6-1 to TRBJ2-7, with 8 bases lining up with TRBD1. V trimming: 6 bases; J trimming: 5 bases; junction bases outside the gene matches: 12. The V gene's germline CDR1 is MNHNS and CDR2 SASEGT. This CDR3 has 15 residues. The CDR3, as DNA: TGTGCCAGCAGATTAGGACAGGGCGAGGGAAACGAGCAGTACTTC. This translates into CASRLGQGEGNEQYF.

The chain carries TRBV29-1 and TRBJ1-2; perhaps TRBD1 as D (5 bases). Germline CDR1 and CDR2: SQVTM and ANQGSEA. V was pared by 0 bases and J by 8 bases, with 13 bases between. The CDR3 extends over 13 amino acids. The CDR3 region has the DNA TGCAGCGTTGAAGATCGGGCAGGGATGGGCTACACCTTC. It encodes CSVEDRAGMGYTF.

This clone was observed once. V usage is TRBV29-1 and J usage is TRBJ2-5; tentative D call: TRBD1 (5 bases). The germline V gene has CDR1 SQVTM and CDR2 ANQGSEA. The CDR3 contains 12 residues. The V gene lost 4 bases and the J gene lost 1 base, with 7 bases spanning the gap. The CDR3 sequence: CSVGQIQETQYF. The CDR3 bases are TGCAGCGTTGGACAGATCCAAGAGACCCAGTACTTC.

The rearrangement links TRBV19 to TRBJ1-1; D not resolved. Germline V lookup: CDR1 LNHDA, CDR2 SQIVND (reference sequence). CDR3 length: 11 amino acids. The CDR3 nucleotides read TGTGGGACTGGGTTGAGGACTGAAGCTTTCTTT. Its protein is CGTGLRTEAFF.

This rearrangement joins TRBV19 to TRBJ2-1, with a weak D call TRBD2 (6 bases). Trimming removed 4 bases at V and 5 bases at J, with 6 bases between. This CDR3 contains 12 residues. Germline CDR1 and CDR2: LNHDA and SQIVND (reference sequence). The CDR3 DNA reads TGTGCCAGTAGTAGGGGGGACAATGAGCAGTTCTTC. The encoded protein is CASSRGDNEQFF.

This clone came up a few times. V gene TRBV28 combines with J gene TRBJ2-7; the D gene is possibly TRBD1 (6 bases). V lost 5 bases and J lost 3, with 8 bases in between. The CDR3 covers 12 residues. Germline V gene data show CDR1 as MDHEN and CDR2 as SYDVKM. The CDR3 loop reads CASSGDNYEQYF. DNA of the CDR3: TGTGCCAGCAGTGGGGACAACTACGAGCAGTACTTC.

The chain couples TRBV5-1 to TRBJ2-5; no clear D gene. The ends were cut back, 4 bases at V and 1 base at J, with 2 bases in the middle. The CDR3 has 11 residues. Germline CDR1 and CDR2: SGHRS and YFSETQ. CDR3: CASSTQETQYF. CDR3 nucleotides: TGCGCCAGCAGCACCCAAGAGACCCAGTACTTC.